The rows below give T cell receptor beta chains drawn from one sample of a study of blood T cell repertoires in COVID-19. Measured with immunoSEQ multiplex PCR; TCRdb has only the in-frame clones, and not every one. The sample shows about 400,000 clones, around 86% of them seen only once. Sequencing used peripheral blood. Source of these receptors: a human donor in a cohort sampled during active COVID-19. CDR3s include the opening cysteine and the closing phenylalanine or tryptophan. A D gene is named only where the DNA matches it firmly. Some rows have no size entry. The others give once, few or many, or a class for an expanded clone.

j_gene	d_gene	v_gene	abundance	CDR3aa	CDR3nt
TRBJ2-7	TRBD2	TRBV11-2	-	CASSGREKREQYF	TGTGCCAGCAGCGGGCGGGAGAAGCGGGAGCAGTACTTC
TRBJ2-5	-	TRBV18	few	CASSPTAQETQYF	TGTGCCAGCTCACCGACAGCTCAAGAGACCCAGTACTTC
TRBJ2-5	TRBD1	TRBV5-1	-	CASSLALEGLRTGWQETQYF	TGCGCCAGCAGCTTGGCCCTTGAGGGGCTACGGACAGGATGGCAGGAGACCCAGTACTTC
TRBJ2-7	TRBD1	TRBV19	-	CASSHRDRGIPYEQYF	TGTGCCAGTAGCCACCGGGACAGGGGGATACCCTACGAGCAGTACTTC
TRBJ2-1	TRBD1	TRBV19	-	CASRGTGAYNEQFF	TGTGCCAGTAGAGGGACAGGGGCCTACAATGAGCAGTTCTTC
TRBJ2-5	TRBD2	TRBV10-3	-	CAISPGGAGEETQYF	TGTGCCATCAGTCCCGGGGGGGCGGGGGAAGAGACCCAGTACTTC
TRBJ1-1	TRBD1	TRBV6-6	-	CASRSRGPENTEAFF	TGTGCCAGCAGATCCAGGGGGCCTGAGAACACTGAAGCTTTCTTT
TRBJ1-3	TRBD1	TRBV5-1	-	CASSLGTGERNTIYF	TGCGCCAGCAGCTTAGGGACAGGGGAGAGAAACACCATATATTTT
TRBJ2-5	-	TRBV28	once	CASSFLETQYF	TGTGCCAGCAGTTTCCTCGAGACCCAGTACTTC
TRBJ2-1	-	TRBV14	-	CASSHLGRMWASNEQFF	TGTGCCAGCAGCCATCTCGGTAGAATGTGGGCCTCCAATGAGCAGTTCTTC
TRBJ2-1	-	TRBV6-5	-	CASSRSDKNEQFF	TGTGCCAGCAGTCGGAGTGATAAGAATGAGCAGTTCTTC
TRBJ2-7	-	TRBV9	-	CASSADSWTYEQYF	TGTGCCAGCAGCGCCGACAGCTGGACCTACGAGCAGTACTTC
TRBJ1-3	-	TRBV6-2/TRBV6-3	-	CASSRDMSSGNTIYF	TGTGCCAGCAGCCGTGACATGAGCTCTGGAAACACCATATATTTT
TRBJ2-5	-	TRBV7-3	-	CASSNRVQETQYF	TGTGCCAGCAGCAACCGGGTCCAAGAGACCCAGTACTTC
TRBJ1-4	-	TRBV2	-	CAARRGGKSNEKLFF	TGTGCCGCACGACGGGGGGGAAAGTCTAATGAAAAACTGTTTTTT
TRBJ1-5	TRBD1	TRBV28	-	CASSSPDRVQPQHF	TGTGCCAGCAGTTCCCCGGACAGGGTCCAGCCCCAGCATTTT
TRBJ2-7	TRBD1	TRBV28	-	CASSSQGANLYEQYF	TGTGCCAGCAGCTCTCAGGGGGCGAATCTCTACGAGCAGTACTTC
TRBJ1-1	TRBD1	TRBV24-1	-	CATGQGRWSTEAFF	TGTGCCACCGGACAGGGCCGGTGGAGCACTGAAGCTTTCTTT
TRBJ2-3	TRBD2	TRBV15	-	CATSSGGADTQYF	TGTGCCACCAGCAGCGGGGGGGCAGATACGCAGTATTTT
TRBJ2-7	TRBD1	TRBV7-9	-	CASATGPTYEQYF	TGTGCCAGCGCGACAGGGCCCACCTACGAGCAGTACTTC
TRBJ2-3	TRBD2	TRBV6-2/TRBV6-3	-	CASSATSGANTQYF	TGTGCCAGCAGCGCAACTAGCGGGGCAAATACGCAGTATTTT
TRBJ2-5	TRBD2	TRBV7-7	-	CASSHGLAGRETQYF	TGTGCTAGCAGCCACGGACTAGCGGGGAGAGAGACCCAGTACTTC
TRBJ2-3	TRBD2	TRBV24-1	-	CATSDDKAGGTDTQYF	TGTGCCACCAGTGATGACAAAGCGGGGGGCACAGATACGCAGTATTTT
TRBJ1-1	-	TRBV5-1	few	CASSFSQGDTEAFF	TGCGCCAGCAGCTTTTCTCAAGGGGACACTGAAGCTTTCTTT
TRBJ2-5	-	TRBV4-1	-	CASSQAFPMALFWETQYF	TGCGCCAGCAGCCAAGCTTTTCCCATGGCCCTTTTCTGGGAGACCCAGTACTTC
TRBJ2-2	-	TRBV30	-	CAWSDTGELFF	TGTGCCTGGAGCGACACCGGGGAGCTGTTTTTT
TRBJ2-5	TRBD2	TRBV9	many	CASSTGVAGIETQYF	TGTGCCAGCAGCACCGGGGTAGCGGGGATAGAGACCCAGTACTTC
TRBJ2-5	TRBD2	TRBV7-2	-	CASSLRTSGVETQYF	TGTGCCAGCAGCCTACGGACTAGCGGGGTAGAGACCCAGTACTTC
TRBJ2-2	-	TRBV4-1	-	CASSQERQGYTGELFF	TGCGCCAGCAGCCAAGAACGTCAGGGGTACACCGGGGAGCTGTTTTTT
TRBJ1-2	TRBD1	TRBV30	-	CAWSVPLVGTVYGYTF	TGTGCCTGGAGTGTACCTTTAGTAGGGACAGTCTATGGCTACACCTTC
TRBJ1-2	TRBD1	TRBV18	-	CASSPPEGRGRRNGYTF	TGTGCCAGCTCACCACCGGAGGGCAGGGGGCGTAGAAATGGCTACACCTTC
TRBJ2-6	TRBD2	TRBV10-3	few	CAISGRGRPSSGANVLTF	TGTGCCATCAGTGGCCGCGGGAGGCCCTCCTCTGGGGCCAACGTCCTGACTTTC
TRBJ2-7	-	TRBV15	once	CATSPPTQSSRSYEQYF	TGTGCCACCAGCCCCCCTACCCAGTCTAGCCGGTCCTACGAGCAGTACTTC
TRBJ2-2	-	TRBV7-6	-	CASSLAPRGDTGELFF	TGTGCCAGCAGCTTAGCCCCGCGGGGTGACACCGGGGAGCTGTTTTTT
TRBJ2-3	TRBD1	TRBV30	-	CAWSPDRGITDTQYF	TGTGCCTGGAGTCCCGACAGGGGCATAACAGATACGCAGTATTTT
TRBJ2-7	-	TRBV19	-	CASSIMGADQYEQYF	TGTGCCAGTAGTATAATGGGGGCGGACCAATACGAGCAGTACTTC